Described below is a single TCR beta chain sequence and its context. The germline V gene has CDR1 SGDLS and CDR2 YYNGEE. This CDR3 is 13 amino acids long. Trimming removed 2 bases from V and 4 bases from J, with 4 bases in between. These data originate in a study of blood T cell repertoires in COVID-19. Overall study: Both acute and convalescent COVID-19 samples were obtained from the United States, Italy and Spain. The cDNA or gDNA used as material had been derived from T cells, B-cell-depleted T cells, or PBMCs.

How the authors handled the data: Reference gene primers were amplified, and this amplification served to estimate nucleated cell counts. The protocol was immunoSEQ multiplex PCR, while the TCRdb copy is restricted to in-frame clones and leaves out a portion. V and J calls and clone size come straight from that table; D and trimming were deduced from the DNA. The sample has tens of thousands of clones, around 80% seen once. This rearrangement joins TRBV9 to TRBJ1-6; D is unclear. This TCR came from a human donor in a cohort sampled during active COVID-19. Specimen: peripheral blood. The DNA for the CDR3 is TGTGCCAGCAGCGTCGGTTATAATTCACCCCTCCACTTT. Translated, it gives CASSVGYNSPLHF. Together with reference TRBV9 and TRBJ1-6, the CDR3 gives the full variable domain: DSGVTQTPKHLITATGQRVTLRCSPRSGDLSVYWYQQSLDQGLQFLIQYYNGEERAKGNILERFSAQQFPDLHSELNLSSLELGDSALYFCASSVGYNSPLHFGNGTRLTVT.